The 20 T cell receptor beta chains in this list originate from one sample, sequenced in a study of blood T cell repertoires in COVID-19. TCRdb's table, derived via immunoSEQ multiplex PCR, lists solely in-frame clones and lacks some. The table has roughly 120,000 clones, 70% to 85% seen once. Material for sequencing was peripheral blood. The receptors derive from a human donor with acute or convalescent COVID-19. The donor label of this sample is uncertain.

The rearrangement uses TRBV13 and TRBJ2-3, with 8 bases lining up with TRBD1. Germline trimming cut 6 bases from V and 4 bases from J; bases unmatched to any gene: 3. The V gene's germline CDR1 is PRHDT and CDR2 FYEKMQ (reference sequence). The CDR3 is made up of 13 amino acids. CDR3 sequence (DNA): TGTGCCAGCAGAGGACAGGGATCAGATACGCAGTATTTT. Translation gives CASRGQGSDTQYF.

The chain has TRBV2 and TRBJ1-1; TRBD1 aligns across 7 bases. The germline V gene has CDR1 SNHLY and CDR2 FYNNEI. The CDR3 spans 16 residues. Trimming took 5 bases from V and 3 from J; bases not matched to a gene: 12. CDR3 nucleotide sequence: TGTGCCAGCAGTCTGGGGGACAGTAGTATTTACACTGAAGCTTTCTTT. Its protein is CASSLGDSSIYTEAFF.

The chain couples TRBV6-5 to TRBJ1-3, with D tentatively TRBD1 (5 bases). The CDR3 totals 14 residues. V was shortened by 5 bases and J by 4 bases, with 12 bases between the two germline ends. Germline V gene sequence: CDR1 MNHEY, CDR2 SVGAGI. The CDR3: CASSTWRDGNTIYF. CDR3 nucleotides: TGTGCCAGCAGTACTTGGAGGGACGGAAACACCATATATTTT.

Written as DNA, the CDR3 is TGTGCCAGCAGCCCCCGACTAGGTTACAATGAGCAGTTCTTC. It yields the protein CASSPRLGYNEQFF. The chain recombines TRBV3-1 (or the pseudogene TRBV3-2) with TRBJ2-1, with a possible D match to TRBD2 (6 bases). The CDR3 sequence is 14 residues long. The germline V and J ends were trimmed by 4 bases and 4 bases, with 11 bases remaining between them. Germline V gene sequence: CDR1 LGHDT, CDR2 YNNKEL (reference sequence).

The V call is TRBV28, the J call TRBJ1-3; 7 bases match TRBD1. Germline CDR1 and CDR2: MDHEN and SYDVKM. This CDR3 is built from 15 residues. The V segment lost 6 bases and the J segment 2 bases; nucleotides outside the gene matches: 7. CDR3 DNA: TGTGCCAGCAGGGATACAGGGGTCGCTGGAAACACCATATATTTT. This sequence encodes CASRDTGVAGNTIYF.

The V and J genes are TRBV24-1 and TRBJ1-5, with 7 bases lining up with TRBD1. V was clipped by 2 bases and J by 6 bases; unmatched bases: 12. Per germline, CDR1 KGHDR and CDR2 SFDVKD. The CDR3 is 17 residues long. CDR3: CATSDSRDRERAQPQHF. For the CDR3, the DNA is TGTGCCACCAGTGATTCCCGCGACAGGGAAAGGGCTCAGCCCCAGCATTTT.

This clone was counted only a few times. V gene TRBV10-3 combines with J gene TRBJ1-3, with 7 positions matching TRBD1. This CDR3 spans 17 amino acids. Germline V CDR1 and CDR2: ENHRY, SYGVKD. Trimming took 0 bases from V and 5 from J; bases not matched to a gene: 10. This CDR3 reads CAISESALDRERNTIYF. In DNA, the CDR3 is TGTGCCATCAGTGAGTCCGCCTTAGACAGGGAAAGAAACACCATATATTTT.

J is TRBJ2-7 and V is TRBV2; D perhaps matches TRBD1 (5 bases). In germline, CDR1 is SNHLY, CDR2 FYNNEI. The length of the CDR3 is 12 residues. V was clipped by 3 bases and J by 3 bases, with 6 bases between them. As DNA, the CDR3 is TGTGCCAGCAGTGAGGACATCTACGAGCAGTACGTC. It codes for CASSEDIYEQYV.

This clone was seen only a few times. The chain employs TRBV19 and TRBJ1-5, with a possible D match to TRBD1 (5 bases). Germline CDR1 LNHDA, CDR2 SQIVND (reference sequence). The V end was cut by 7 bases, the J end by 5 bases, with 12 bases between. This CDR3 region has 13 residues. The CDR3 protein is CASTHGGDQPQHF. Written as DNA, the CDR3 is TGTGCCAGTACCCACGGGGGGGATCAGCCCCAGCATTTT.

The rearrangement joins TRBV5-1 to TRBJ1-6; 8 positions match TRBD1. CDR1 and CDR2 (germline): SGHRS, YFSETQ. This CDR3 contains 16 residues. With 1 base clipped from V and 11 bases from J, the junction kept 11 bases outside the gene matches. The CDR3 nucleotides are TGCGCCAGCAGCTTGTTTCCAGGGGGCGAGATGACACCCCTCCACTTT. Its protein is CASSLFPGGEMTPLHF.

This clone was observed once. The gene calls are TRBV5-4 and TRBJ2-6; 8 bases line up with TRBD1. J was trimmed by 18 bases and V by 3 bases; bases with no gene match: 14. This CDR3 contains 14 residues. CDR1 SGHNT and CDR2 YYREEE come from the germline V gene (reference sequence). DNA of the CDR3: TGTGCCAGCAGCTCAGGACAGGGTTTCCCACCACCGACTTTC. It translates to CASSSGQGFPPPTF.

This chain uses TRBV28 with TRBJ2-7; TRBD1 matches 10 bases. Germline V gene lookup returns CDR1 MDHEN and CDR2 SYDVKM. CDR3 length: 16 residues. J was trimmed by 2 bases and V by 4 bases; bases with no gene match: 8. In DNA form, the CDR3 reads TGTGCCAGCAGTTCCATCGGGACAGGGGACCCCTACGAGCAGTACTTC. Amino acid sequence: CASSSIGTGDPYEQYF.

The J gene is TRBJ2-2, the V gene TRBV9, with D possibly matching TRBD1 (5 bases). This CDR3 comprises 14 residues. Trimming stripped 4 bases from V and 1 base from J, with 8 bases between. Per the germline V gene, CDR1 is SGDLS and CDR2 is YYNGEE. This chain's CDR3 is CASSPGLNTGELFF. In DNA, the CDR3 is TGTGCCAGCAGCCCAGGGCTGAACACCGGGGAGCTGTTTTTT.

CDR3: CASSPGRGNSNSPLHF. CDR3 nucleotide sequence: TGTGCCAGCAGCCCGGGCAGGGGGAATAGTAATTCACCCCTCCACTTT. The rearrangement links TRBV7-9 to TRBJ1-6; 7 nucleotides match TRBD1. This CDR3 has 16 residues. After removal of 5 bases from V and 6 bases from J, the junction contained 10 bases not matched to a gene. CDR1 is SEHNR and CDR2 is FQNEAQ in the germline V gene (reference sequence).

This clone was seen a few times. The chain is built from TRBV10-2 and TRBJ2-7, with TRBD1 matching over 7 bases. There are 13 residues in the CDR3. The germline CDR1 and CDR2 sequences are WSHSY and SAAADI. J gave up 3 bases and V 6 bases, and 5 bases lay outside the gene matches. Here the CDR3 reads CASSRTGVYEQYV. CDR3 sequence (DNA): TGCGCCAGCAGCCGGACAGGCGTCTACGAGCAGTACGTC.

The chain joins TRBV27 to TRBJ2-1; a possible D gene is TRBD1 (6 bases). V lost 5 bases and J lost 6, with 17 bases in between. This CDR3 has 15 residues. Germline CDR1 is MNHEY and CDR2 is SMNVEV (reference sequence). CDR3 amino acids: CASSHRELPGNEQFF. CDR3 coding DNA: TGTGCCAGCAGTCACAGGGAGCTTCCTGGCAATGAGCAGTTCTTC.

This clone has a handful of counts. This chain connects TRBV19 to TRBJ1-5, with D tentatively TRBD1 (5 bases). Trimming stripped 1 base from V and 6 bases from J, with 13 bases between. This CDR3 has 15 residues. In germline, CDR1 is LNHDA, CDR2 SQIVND (reference sequence). The CDR3, as DNA: TGTGCCAGTAGTATAGTGCATGGGGCTGGTCAGCCCCAGCATTTT. Residues: CASSIVHGAGQPQHF. Complete variable domain (other parts from reference TRBV19 and TRBJ1-5): DGGITQSPKYLFRKEGQNVTLSCEQNLNHDAMYWYRQDPGQGLRLIYYSQIVNDFQKGDIAEGYSVSREKKESFPLTVTSAQKNPTAFYLCASSIVHGAGQPQHFGDGTRLSIL.

This clone was detected only a few times. This chain links TRBV6-5 with TRBJ2-7, with 7 positions matching TRBD1. Germline V gene data show CDR1 as MNHEY and CDR2 as SVGAGI. The junction had 6 bases not matched to a gene; V was cut back by 6 bases and J by 4 bases. The CDR3 totals 13 residues. For the CDR3, the DNA is TGTGCCAGCAGCAACCGACAGGGTTACGAGCAGTACGTC. Protein sequence: CASSNRQGYEQYV.

The J gene is TRBJ2-7, the V gene TRBV7-8; D may be TRBD1 (6 bases). CDR1 is SGHVS and CDR2 is FQNEAQ in the germline V gene. V dropped 1 base and J dropped 2 bases, with 9 bases sitting between them. CDR3 length: 14 amino acids. The CDR3 DNA follows: TGTGCCAGCAGCTTAGTGGACAGCACCTACGAGCAGTACGTC. Encoded protein: CASSLVDSTYEQYV.

The table lists this clone with a few counts. This rearrangement joins TRBV9 to TRBJ1-1; no clear D gene. The CDR3 runs 14 residues. Germline V CDR1 and CDR2: SGDLS, YYNGEE. V was trimmed by 0 bases and J by 1 base, leaving 7 bases between them. CDR3 sequence reads: CASSVGPSNTEAFF. DNA for the CDR3: TGTGCCAGCAGCGTAGGGCCCTCGAACACTGAAGCTTTCTTT.